This T cell receptor beta chain originates from a study of blood T cell repertoires in COVID-19. The overall study: Acute and convalescent COVID-19 samples came from the United States, Italy and Spain.

Across about two dozen US areas, participants ranged in age from about 18 to 90 years. Participant-reported clinical history was the basis for cohort assignment. In the source study's methods: From reference gene primer amplification, estimates of nucleated cell counts were derived. Libraries were prepared by immunoSEQ multiplex PCR; TCRdb keeps only in-frame clonotypes and omits some of them. Clonal size and the V and J genes are those of that table, whereas D and trimming came from the DNA. The repertoire holds some 410,000 clones, with roughly 90% as singletons. Germline V gene lookup returns CDR1 LGHNA and CDR2 YNFKEQ. The CDR3 contains 18 residues. The trim removed 1 base at V and 2 bases at J, leaving 9 bases unmatched.

The gene calls are TRBV4-2 and TRBJ2-3; TRBD2 matches at 10 bases. This TCR was sampled from a woman between 25 and 40 years old with acute COVID-19. Sequences were obtained from PBMCs or T cells enriched from blood (not recorded which). In nucleotides, the CDR3 is TGTGCCAGCAGCCAAGTAGGGAACAGCGGGGGGGCCACAGATACGCAGTATTTT. It codes for CASSQVGNSGGATDTQYF.